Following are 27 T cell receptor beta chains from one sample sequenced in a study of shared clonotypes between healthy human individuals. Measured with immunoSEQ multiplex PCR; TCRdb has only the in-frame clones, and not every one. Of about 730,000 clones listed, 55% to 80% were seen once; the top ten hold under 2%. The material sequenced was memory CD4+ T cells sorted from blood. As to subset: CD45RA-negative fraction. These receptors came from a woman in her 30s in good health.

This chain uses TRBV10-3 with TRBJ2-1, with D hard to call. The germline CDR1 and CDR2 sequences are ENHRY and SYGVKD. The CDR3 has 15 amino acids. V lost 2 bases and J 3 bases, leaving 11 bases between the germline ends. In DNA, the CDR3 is TGTGCCATCAGTGAGCTAAAAAGTGGCTACAATGAGCAGTTCTTC. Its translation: CAISELKSGYNEQFF.

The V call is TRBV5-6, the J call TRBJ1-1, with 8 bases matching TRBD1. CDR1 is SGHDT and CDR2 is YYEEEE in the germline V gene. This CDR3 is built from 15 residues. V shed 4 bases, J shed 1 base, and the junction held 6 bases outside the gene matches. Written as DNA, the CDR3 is TGTGCCAGCAGCCAATCGACAGGGGCGAACACTGAAGCTTTCTTT. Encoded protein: CASSQSTGANTEAFF.

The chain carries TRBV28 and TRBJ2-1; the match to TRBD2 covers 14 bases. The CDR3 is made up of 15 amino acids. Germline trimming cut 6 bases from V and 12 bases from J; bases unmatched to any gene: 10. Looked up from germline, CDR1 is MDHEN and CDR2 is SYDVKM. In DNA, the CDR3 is TGTGCCAGCAGACAGGGACTAGCGGGAGCACTAGGGCAGTTCTTC. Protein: CASRQGLAGALGQFF.

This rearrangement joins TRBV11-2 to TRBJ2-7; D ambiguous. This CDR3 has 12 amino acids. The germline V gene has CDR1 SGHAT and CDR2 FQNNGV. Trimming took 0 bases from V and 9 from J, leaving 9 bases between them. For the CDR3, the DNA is TGTGCCAGCAGCTTAGAAAACATCAGGCAGTACTTC. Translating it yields CASSLENIRQYF. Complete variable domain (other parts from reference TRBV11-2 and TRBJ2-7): EAGVAQSPRYKIIEKRQSVAFWCNPISGHATLYWYQQILGQGPKLLIQFQNNGVVDDSQLPKDRFSAERLKGVDSTLKIQPAKLEDSAVYLCASSLENIRQYFGPGTRLTVT.

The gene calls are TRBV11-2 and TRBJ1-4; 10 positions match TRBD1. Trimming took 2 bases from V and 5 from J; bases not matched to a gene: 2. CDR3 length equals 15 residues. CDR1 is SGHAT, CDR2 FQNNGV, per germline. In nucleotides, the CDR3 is TGTGCCAGCAGCTTACCGGGACAGGGGAATGAAAAACTGTTTTTT. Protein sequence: CASSLPGQGNEKLFF.

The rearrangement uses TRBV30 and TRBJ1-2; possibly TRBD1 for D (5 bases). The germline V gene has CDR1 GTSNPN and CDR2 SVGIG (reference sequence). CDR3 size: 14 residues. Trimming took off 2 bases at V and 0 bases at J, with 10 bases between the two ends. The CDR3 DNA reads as TGTGCCTGGAGTTCGACAGCCTCTAACTATGGCTACACCTTC. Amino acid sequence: CAWSSTASNYGYTF.

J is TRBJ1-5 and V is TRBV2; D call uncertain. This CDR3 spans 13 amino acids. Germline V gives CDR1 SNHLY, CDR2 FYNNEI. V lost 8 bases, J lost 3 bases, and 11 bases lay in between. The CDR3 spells CASLADDNQPQHF. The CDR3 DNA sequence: TGTGCCAGCTTGGCGGATGACAATCAGCCCCAGCATTTT.

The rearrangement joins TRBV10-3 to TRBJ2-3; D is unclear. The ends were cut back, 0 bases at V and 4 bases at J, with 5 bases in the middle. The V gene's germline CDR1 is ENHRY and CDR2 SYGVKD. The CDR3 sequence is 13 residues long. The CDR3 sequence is CAISESGSDTQYF. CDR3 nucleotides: TGTGCCATCAGTGAGTCGGGGTCAGATACGCAGTATTTT.

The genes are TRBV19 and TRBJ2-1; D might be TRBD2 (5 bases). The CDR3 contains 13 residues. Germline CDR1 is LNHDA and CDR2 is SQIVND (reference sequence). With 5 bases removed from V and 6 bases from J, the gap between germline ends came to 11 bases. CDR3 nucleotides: TGTGCCAGTAGTCTGACGGAGGCCAATGAGCAGTTCTTC. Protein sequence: CASSLTEANEQFF.

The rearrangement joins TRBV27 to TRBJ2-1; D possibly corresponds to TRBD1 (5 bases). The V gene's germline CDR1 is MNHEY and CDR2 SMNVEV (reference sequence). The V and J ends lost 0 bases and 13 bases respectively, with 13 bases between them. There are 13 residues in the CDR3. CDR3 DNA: TGTGCCAGCAGTTTATCGGGTACGAGGACACAGTTCTTC. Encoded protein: CASSLSGTRTQFF.

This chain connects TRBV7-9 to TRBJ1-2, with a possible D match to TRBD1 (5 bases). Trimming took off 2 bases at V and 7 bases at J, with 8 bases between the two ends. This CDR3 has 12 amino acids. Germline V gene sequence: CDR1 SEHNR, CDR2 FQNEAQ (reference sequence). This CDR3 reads CASSLQGLGYTF. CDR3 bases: TGTGCCAGCAGCTTACAGGGACTTGGCTACACCTTC.

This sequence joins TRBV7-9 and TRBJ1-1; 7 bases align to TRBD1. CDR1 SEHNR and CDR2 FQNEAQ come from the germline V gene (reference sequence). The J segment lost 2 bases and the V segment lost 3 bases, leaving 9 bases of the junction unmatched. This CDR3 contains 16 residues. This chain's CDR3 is CASSFQPNRGNTEAFF. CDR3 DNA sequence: TGTGCCAGCAGCTTCCAACCCAACAGGGGAAACACTGAAGCTTTCTTT.

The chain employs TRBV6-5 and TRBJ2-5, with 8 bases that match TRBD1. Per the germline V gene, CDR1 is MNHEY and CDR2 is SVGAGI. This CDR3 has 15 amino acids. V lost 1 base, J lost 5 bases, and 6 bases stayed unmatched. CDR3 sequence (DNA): TGTGCCAGCAGTTACTATACCAGGGGGCGGGAGACCCAGTACTTC. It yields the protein CASSYYTRGRETQYF.

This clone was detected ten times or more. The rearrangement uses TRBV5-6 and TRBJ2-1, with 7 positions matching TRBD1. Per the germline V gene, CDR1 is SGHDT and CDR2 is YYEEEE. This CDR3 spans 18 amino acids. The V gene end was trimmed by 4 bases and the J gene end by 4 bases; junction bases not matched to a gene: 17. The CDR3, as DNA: TGTGCCAGCAGCCGGACCCCGGTGACAGGGAGTTTATACAATGAGCAGTTCTTC. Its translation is CASSRTPVTGSLYNEQFF.

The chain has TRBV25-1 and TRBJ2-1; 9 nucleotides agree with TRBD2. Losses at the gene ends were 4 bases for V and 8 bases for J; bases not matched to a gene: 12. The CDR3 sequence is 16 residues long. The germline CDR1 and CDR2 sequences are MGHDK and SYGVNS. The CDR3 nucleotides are TGTGCCAGCAGTGTTCATAGCGGGAGCGACAAGGATGAGCAGTTCTTC. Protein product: CASSVHSGSDKDEQFF.

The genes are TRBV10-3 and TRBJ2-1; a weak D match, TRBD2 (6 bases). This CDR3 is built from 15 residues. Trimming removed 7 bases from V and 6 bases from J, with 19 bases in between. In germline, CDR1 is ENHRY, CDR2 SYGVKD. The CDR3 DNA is TGTGCCATCAAGACCCTAGCGTCAAATCCCAATGAGCAGTTCTTC. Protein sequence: CAIKTLASNPNEQFF.

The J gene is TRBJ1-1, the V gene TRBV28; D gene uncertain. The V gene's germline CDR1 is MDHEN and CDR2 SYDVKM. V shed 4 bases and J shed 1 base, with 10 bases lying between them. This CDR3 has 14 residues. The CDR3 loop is CASSSRTGNTEAFF. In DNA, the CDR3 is TGTGCCAGCAGTTCGAGGACGGGGAACACTGAAGCTTTCTTT.

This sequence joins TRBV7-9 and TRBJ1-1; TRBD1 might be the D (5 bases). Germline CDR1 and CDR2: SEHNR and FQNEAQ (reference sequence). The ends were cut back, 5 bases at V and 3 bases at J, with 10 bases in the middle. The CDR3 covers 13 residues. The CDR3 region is CASSQLGDTEAFF. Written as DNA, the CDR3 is TGTGCCAGCAGCCAGCTAGGGGACACTGAAGCTTTCTTT.

The DNA for the CDR3 is TGTGCCAGCAGGGGGTTGGCGGTGGCAAATCAGCCCCAGCATTTT. Translating it yields CASRGLAVANQPQHF. The chain employs TRBV2 and TRBJ1-5; D ambiguous. Germline values: CDR1 SNHLY, CDR2 FYNNEI. The V end was cut by 6 bases, the J end by 4 bases, with 16 bases between. The CDR3 loop spans 15 amino acids.

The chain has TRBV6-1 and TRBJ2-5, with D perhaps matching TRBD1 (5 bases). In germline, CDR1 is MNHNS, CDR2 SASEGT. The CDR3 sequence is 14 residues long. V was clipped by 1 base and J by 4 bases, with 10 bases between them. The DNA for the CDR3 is TGTGCCAGCAGTGAAGGGGGCTCGAGAGAGACCCAGTACTTC. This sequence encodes CASSEGGSRETQYF.

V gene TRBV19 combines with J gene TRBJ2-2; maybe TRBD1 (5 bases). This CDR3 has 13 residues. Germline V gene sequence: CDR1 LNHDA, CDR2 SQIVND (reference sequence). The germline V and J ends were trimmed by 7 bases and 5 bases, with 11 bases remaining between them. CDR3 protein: CASKRQTTGELFF. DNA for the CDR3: TGTGCCAGTAAGAGACAGACGACCGGGGAGCTGTTTTTT. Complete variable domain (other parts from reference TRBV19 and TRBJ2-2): DGGITQSPKYLFRKEGQNVTLSCEQNLNHDAMYWYRQDPGQGLRLIYYSQIVNDFQKGDIAEGYSVSREKKESFPLTVTSAQKNPTAFYLCASKRQTTGELFFGEGSRLTVL.

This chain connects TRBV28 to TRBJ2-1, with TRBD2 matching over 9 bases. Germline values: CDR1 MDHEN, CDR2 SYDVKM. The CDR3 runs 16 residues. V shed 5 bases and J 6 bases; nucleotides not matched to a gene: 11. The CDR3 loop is CASSPQSGRITNEQFF. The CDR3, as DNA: TGTGCCAGCAGTCCTCAGAGCGGGAGGATCACCAATGAGCAGTTCTTC.

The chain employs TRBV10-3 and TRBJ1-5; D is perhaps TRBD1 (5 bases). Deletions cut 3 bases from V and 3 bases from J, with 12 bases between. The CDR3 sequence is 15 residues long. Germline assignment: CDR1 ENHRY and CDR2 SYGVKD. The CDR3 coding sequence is TGTGCCATCAGTGAAGGGCAGGGAAACAATCAGCCCCAGCATTTT. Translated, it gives CAISEGQGNNQPQHF.

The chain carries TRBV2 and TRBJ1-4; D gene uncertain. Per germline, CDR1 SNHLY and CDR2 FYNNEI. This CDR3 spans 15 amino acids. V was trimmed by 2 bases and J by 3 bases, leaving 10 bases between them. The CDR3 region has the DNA TGTGCCAGCAGTGAATCCCCCTGGTCTAATGAAAAACTGTTTTTT. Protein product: CASSESPWSNEKLFF.

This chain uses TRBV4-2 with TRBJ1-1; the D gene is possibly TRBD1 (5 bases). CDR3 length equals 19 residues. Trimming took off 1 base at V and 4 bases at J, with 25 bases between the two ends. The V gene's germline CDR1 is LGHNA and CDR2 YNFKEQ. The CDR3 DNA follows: TGTGCCAGCAGCCAAGTACTAACCCAAGTTCGGACACGAATCACTGAAGCTTTCTTT. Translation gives CASSQVLTQVRTRITEAFF.

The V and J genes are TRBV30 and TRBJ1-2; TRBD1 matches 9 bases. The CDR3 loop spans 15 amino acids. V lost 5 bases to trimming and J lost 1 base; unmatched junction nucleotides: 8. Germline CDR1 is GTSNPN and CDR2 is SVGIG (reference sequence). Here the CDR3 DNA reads TGTGCCTGGGCCAGGACAGGGGCTGTTAACTATGGCTACACCTTC. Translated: CAWARTGAVNYGYTF.

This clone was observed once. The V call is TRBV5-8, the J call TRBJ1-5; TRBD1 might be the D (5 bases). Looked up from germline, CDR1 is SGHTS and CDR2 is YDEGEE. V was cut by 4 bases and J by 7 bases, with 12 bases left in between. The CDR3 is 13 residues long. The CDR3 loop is CASSPETEQPQHF. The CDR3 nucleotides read TGTGCCAGCAGCCCTGAGACAGAACAGCCCCAGCATTTT.